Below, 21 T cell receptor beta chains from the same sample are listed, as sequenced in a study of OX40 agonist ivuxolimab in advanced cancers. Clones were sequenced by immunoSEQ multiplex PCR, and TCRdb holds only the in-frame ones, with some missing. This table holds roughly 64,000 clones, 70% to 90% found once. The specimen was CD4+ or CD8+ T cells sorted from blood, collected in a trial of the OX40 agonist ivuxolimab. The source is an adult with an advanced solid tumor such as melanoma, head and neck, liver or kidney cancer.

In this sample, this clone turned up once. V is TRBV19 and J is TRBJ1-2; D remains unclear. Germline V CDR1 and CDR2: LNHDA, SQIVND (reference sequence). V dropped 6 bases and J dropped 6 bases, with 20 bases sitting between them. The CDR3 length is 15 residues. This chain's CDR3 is CASSPASGGNNGYTF. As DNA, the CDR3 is TGTGCCAGTAGCCCGGCGTCGGGCGGAAATAATGGCTACACCTTC.

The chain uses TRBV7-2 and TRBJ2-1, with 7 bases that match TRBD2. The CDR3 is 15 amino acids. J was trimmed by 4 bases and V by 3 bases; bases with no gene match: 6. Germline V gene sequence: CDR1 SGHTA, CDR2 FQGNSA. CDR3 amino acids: CASSLLAAAYNEQFF. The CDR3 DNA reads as TGTGCCAGCAGCTTGCTAGCGGCCGCTTACAATGAGCAGTTCTTC.

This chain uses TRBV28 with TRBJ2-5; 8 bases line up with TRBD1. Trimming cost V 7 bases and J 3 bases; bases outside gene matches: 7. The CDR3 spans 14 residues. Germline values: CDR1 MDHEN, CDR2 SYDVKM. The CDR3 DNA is TGTGCCAGCATTCGGGACAGGCGGAAAGAGACCCAGTACTTC. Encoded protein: CASIRDRRKETQYF.

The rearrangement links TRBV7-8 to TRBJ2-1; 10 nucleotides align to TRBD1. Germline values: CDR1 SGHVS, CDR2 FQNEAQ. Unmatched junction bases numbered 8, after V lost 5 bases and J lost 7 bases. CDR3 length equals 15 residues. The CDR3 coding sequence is TGTGCCAGCAGCCCTCTGACAGGGGGCGGGAATGAGCAGTTCTTC. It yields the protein CASSPLTGGGNEQFF. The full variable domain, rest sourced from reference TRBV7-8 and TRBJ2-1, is GAGVSQSPRYKVAKRGQDVALRCDPISGHVSLFWYQQALGQGPEFLTYFQNEAQLDKSGLPSDRFFAERPEGSVSTLKIQRTQQEDSAVYLCASSPLTGGGNEQFFGPGTRLTVL.

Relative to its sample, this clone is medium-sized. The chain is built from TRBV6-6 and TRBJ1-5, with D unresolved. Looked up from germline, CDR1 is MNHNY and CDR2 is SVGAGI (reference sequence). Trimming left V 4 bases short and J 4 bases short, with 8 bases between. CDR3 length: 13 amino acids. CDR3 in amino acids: CASSWELNQPQHF. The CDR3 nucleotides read TGTGCCAGCAGTTGGGAGCTTAATCAGCCCCAGCATTTT.

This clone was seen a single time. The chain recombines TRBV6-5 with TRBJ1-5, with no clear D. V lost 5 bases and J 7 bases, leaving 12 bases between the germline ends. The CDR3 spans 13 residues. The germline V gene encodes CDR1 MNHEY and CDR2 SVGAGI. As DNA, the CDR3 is TGTGCCAGCAGTCCGACCCCCAGGCAGCCCCAGCATTTT. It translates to CASSPTPRQPQHF.

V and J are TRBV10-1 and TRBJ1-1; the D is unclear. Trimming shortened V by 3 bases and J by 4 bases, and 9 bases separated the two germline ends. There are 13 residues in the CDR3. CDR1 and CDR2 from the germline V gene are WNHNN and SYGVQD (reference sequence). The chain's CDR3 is CASSENGVTEAFF. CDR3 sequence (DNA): TGCGCCAGCAGTGAAAACGGGGTCACTGAAGCTTTCTTT.

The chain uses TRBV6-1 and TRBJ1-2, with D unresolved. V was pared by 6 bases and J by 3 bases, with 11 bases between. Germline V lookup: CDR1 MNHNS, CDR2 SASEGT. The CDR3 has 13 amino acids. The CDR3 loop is CASSLSGYYGYTF. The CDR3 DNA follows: TGTGCCAGCAGCCTATCCGGATACTATGGCTACACCTTC.

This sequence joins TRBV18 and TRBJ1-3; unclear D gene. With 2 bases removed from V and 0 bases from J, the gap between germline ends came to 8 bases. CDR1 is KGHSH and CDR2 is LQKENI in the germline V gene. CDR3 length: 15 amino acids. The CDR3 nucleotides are TGTGCCAGCTCACCAGTCCCATTCTCTGGAAACACCATATATTTT. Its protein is CASSPVPFSGNTIYF.

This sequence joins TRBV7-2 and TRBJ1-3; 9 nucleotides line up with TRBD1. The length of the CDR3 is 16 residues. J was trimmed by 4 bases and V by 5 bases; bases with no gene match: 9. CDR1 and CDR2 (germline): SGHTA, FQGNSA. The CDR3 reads CASSGGGTGKGNTIYF. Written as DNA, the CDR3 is TGTGCCAGCAGCGGAGGAGGGACAGGGAAAGGAAACACCATATATTTT.

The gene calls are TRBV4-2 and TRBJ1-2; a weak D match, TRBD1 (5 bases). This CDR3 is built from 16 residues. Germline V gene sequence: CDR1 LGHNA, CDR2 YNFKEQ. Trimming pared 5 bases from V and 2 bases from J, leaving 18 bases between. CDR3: CASSVGTGAYNYGYTF. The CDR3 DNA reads TGTGCCAGCAGCGTGGGGACCGGGGCTTACAACTATGGCTACACCTTC.

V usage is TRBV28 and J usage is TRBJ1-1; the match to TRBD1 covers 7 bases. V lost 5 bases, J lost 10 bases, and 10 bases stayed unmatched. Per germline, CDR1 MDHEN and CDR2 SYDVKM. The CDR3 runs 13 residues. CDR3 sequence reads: CASSPGQVLRAFF. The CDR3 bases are TGTGCCAGCAGTCCTGGACAGGTCCTGCGAGCTTTCTTT. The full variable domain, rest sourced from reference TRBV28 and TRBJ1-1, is DVKVTQSSRYLVKRTGEKVFLECVQDMDHENMFWYRQDPGLGLRLIYFSYDVKMKEKGDIPEGYSVSREKKERFSLILESASTNQTSMYLCASSPGQVLRAFFGQGTRLTVV.

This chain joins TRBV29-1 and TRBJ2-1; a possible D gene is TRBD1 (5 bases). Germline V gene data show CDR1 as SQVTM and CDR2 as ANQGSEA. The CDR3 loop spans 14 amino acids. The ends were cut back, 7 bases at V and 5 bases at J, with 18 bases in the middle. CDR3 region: CSAQPWGTHNEQFF. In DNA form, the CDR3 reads TGCAGCGCCCAACCCTGGGGCACCCACAATGAGCAGTTCTTC.

CDR3 protein: CASSHPKGGRSTDTQYF. The CDR3 DNA follows: TGTGCCAGCAGCCACCCCAAGGGTGGGCGCAGCACAGATACGCAGTATTTT. V gene TRBV7-8 combines with J gene TRBJ2-3; no clear D gene. Germline lookup yields CDR1 SGHVS and CDR2 FQNEAQ. Trimming shortened V by 5 bases and J by 0 bases, and 18 bases separated the two germline ends. The CDR3 is 17 amino acids.

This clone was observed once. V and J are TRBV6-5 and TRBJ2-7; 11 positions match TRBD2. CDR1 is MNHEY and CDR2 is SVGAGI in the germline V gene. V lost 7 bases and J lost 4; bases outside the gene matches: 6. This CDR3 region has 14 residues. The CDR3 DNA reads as TGTGCCAGCACCCACCTAGCGGGGGGATACGAGCAGTACTTC. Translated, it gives CASTHLAGGYEQYF.

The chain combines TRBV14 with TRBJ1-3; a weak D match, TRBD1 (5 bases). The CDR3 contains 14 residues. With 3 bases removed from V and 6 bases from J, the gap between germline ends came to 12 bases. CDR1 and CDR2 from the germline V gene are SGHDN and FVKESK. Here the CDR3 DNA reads TGTGCCAGCAGCCATCTTGGGGCGGAAAACACCATATATTTT. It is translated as CASSHLGAENTIYF.

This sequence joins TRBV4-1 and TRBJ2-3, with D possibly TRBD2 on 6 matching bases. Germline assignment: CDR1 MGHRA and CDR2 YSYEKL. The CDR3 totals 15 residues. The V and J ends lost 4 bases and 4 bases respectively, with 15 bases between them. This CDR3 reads CASSLGGVWADTQYF. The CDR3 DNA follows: TGCGCCAGCAGCCTCGGCGGGGTCTGGGCAGATACGCAGTATTTT.

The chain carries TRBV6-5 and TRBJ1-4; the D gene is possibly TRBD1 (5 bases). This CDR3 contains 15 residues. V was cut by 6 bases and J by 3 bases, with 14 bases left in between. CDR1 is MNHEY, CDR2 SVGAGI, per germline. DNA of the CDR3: TGTGCCAGCAGCCCGAGGGGTCCCGCTAATGAAAAACTGTTTTTT. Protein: CASSPRGPANEKLFF.

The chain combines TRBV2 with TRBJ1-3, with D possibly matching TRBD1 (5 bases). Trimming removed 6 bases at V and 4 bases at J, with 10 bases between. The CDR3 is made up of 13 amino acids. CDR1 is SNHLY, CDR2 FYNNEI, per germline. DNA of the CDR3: TGTGCCAGCAGACAGGAACTCGGAAACACCATATATTTT. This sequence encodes CASRQELGNTIYF.

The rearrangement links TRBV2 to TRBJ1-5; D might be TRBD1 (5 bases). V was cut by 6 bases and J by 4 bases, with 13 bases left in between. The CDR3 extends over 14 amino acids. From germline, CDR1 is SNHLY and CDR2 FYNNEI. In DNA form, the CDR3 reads TGTGCCAGCAGAACCGGGGCCAAGAATCAGCCCCAGCATTTT. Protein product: CASRTGAKNQPQHF.

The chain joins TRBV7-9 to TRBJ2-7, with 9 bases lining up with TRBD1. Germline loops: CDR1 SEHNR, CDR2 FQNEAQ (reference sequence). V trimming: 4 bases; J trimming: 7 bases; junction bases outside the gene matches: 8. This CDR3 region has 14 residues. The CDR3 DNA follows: TGTGCCAGCAGCTACAGGACAGGGGTGAGGGAGCAGTACTTC. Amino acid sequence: CASSYRTGVREQYF.